Presented here are 17 T cell receptor beta chains from one specimen sequenced in a study of T-cell reconstitution after alpha-beta-depleted transplantation in children. Unique molecular identifiers were used in preparing the TCRbeta library. TCRdb re-called the PCR reads with MiXCR, one entry per CDR3 protein. The repertoire holds 60,000 to 100,000 distinct CDR3 sequences, with about a sixth as singletons. The sample here was PBMCs, mostly from graft donor cells, taken 360 days after TCRalphabeta/CD19-depleted stem cell transplant. The receptor set was obtained from a male patient between 2 and 15 years old who had a stem cell transplant for acute lymphoblastic leukemia, so the T cells may come from the graft donor.

In this sample, this clonotype turned up many times. V is TRBV11-2 and J is TRBJ2-1; TRBD2 aligns across 13 bases. The trim removed 5 bases at V and 8 bases at J, leaving 9 bases unmatched. This CDR3 has 16 amino acids. Germline V gene lookup returns CDR1 SGHAT and CDR2 FQNNGV. The CDR3 region has the DNA TGTGCCAGCAGCACGAGGACTAGCGGGAGTATCTATGAGCAGTTCTTC. This sequence encodes CASSTRTSGSIYEQFF.

The chain employs TRBV11-1 and TRBJ2-3; 11 bases agree with TRBD2. CDR1 and CDR2 from the germline V gene are SGHAT and FQDESV (reference sequence). The CDR3 length is 18 residues. V dropped 5 bases and J dropped 4; count of bases not matched to a gene: 14. DNA for the CDR3: TGTGCCAGCAGCCATCCAGTTCTAGCGGGAGGTCGGTCAGATACGCAGTATTTT. It is translated as CASSHPVLAGGRSDTQYF.

V usage is TRBV3-1 and J usage is TRBJ2-7, with D tentatively TRBD2 (6 bases). The germline CDR1 and CDR2 sequences are LGHDT and YNNKEL (reference sequence). The CDR3 spans 14 residues. V was pared by 2 bases and J by 3 bases, with 11 bases between. CDR3 sequence reads: CASSQISGYYEQYF. CDR3 bases: TGTGCCAGCAGCCAAATTAGCGGCTACTACGAGCAGTACTTC.

In this sample, this clonotype turned up a few times. The V gene is TRBV12-3 or TRBV12-4, the J gene TRBJ2-4; D might be TRBD1 (6 bases). The V and J ends lost 6 bases and 2 bases respectively, with 11 bases between them. This CDR3 has 14 residues. The CDR3 loop reads CASRPQGPKNIQYF. CDR3 DNA sequence: TGTGCCAGCAGACCACAGGGACCCAAAAACATTCAGTACTTC.

The V and J genes are TRBV6-1 and TRBJ2-7; TRBD2 is a possible D gene (5 bases). V gave up 6 bases and J gave up 2 bases, with 11 bases separating them. The CDR3 has 13 residues. In germline, CDR1 is MNHNS, CDR2 SASEGT. The CDR3 region is CASRSDWAYEQYF. The CDR3 DNA sequence: TGTGCCAGCAGATCGGACTGGGCCTACGAGCAGTACTTC.

The CDR3 here is CASSWGGSAYNEQFF. The CDR3 bases are TGTGCCAGCAGTTGGGGTGGGAGTGCGTACAATGAGCAGTTCTTC. The chain combines TRBV27 with TRBJ2-1; maybe TRBD2 (5 bases). The CDR3 extends over 15 amino acids. V was pared by 4 bases and J by 4 bases, with 14 bases between. The germline V gene has CDR1 MNHEY and CDR2 SMNVEV (reference sequence).

This chain uses TRBV5-5 with TRBJ2-7, with TRBD1 matching over 7 bases. V lost 0 bases and J lost 2; bases outside the gene matches: 8. The CDR3 extends over 16 amino acids. Germline V gene lookup returns CDR1 SGHKS and CDR2 YYEKEE (reference sequence). The CDR3 DNA is TGTGCCAGCAGCTTGGGGGCGTGGCAGGGGGCCTACGAGCAGTACTTC. It codes for CASSLGAWQGAYEQYF.

A few counts support this clonotype. This chain connects TRBV5-6 to TRBJ2-7; 8 nucleotides align to TRBD1. Trimming removed 4 bases from V and 1 base from J; junction bases left unmatched: 7. Germline-derived CDR1 and CDR2 are SGHDT and YYEEEE. The CDR3 extends over 15 amino acids. The CDR3 DNA reads TGTGCCAGCAGCGTTAGGGACAGGATTTCCTACGAGCAGTACTTC. Translation: CASSVRDRISYEQYF. Together with reference TRBV5-6 and TRBJ2-7, the CDR3 gives the full variable domain: DAGVTQSPTHLIKTRGQQVTLRCSPKSGHDTVSWYQQALGQGPQFIFQYYEEEERQRGNFPDRFSGHQFPNYSSELNVNALLLGDSALYLCASSVRDRISYEQYFGPGTRLTVT.

This clonotype has a count of ten or more. The chain links TRBV12-3 or TRBV12-4 to TRBJ1-1, with a possible D match to TRBD1 (6 bases). This CDR3 region has 14 residues. V was clipped by 6 bases and J by 0 bases, with 11 bases between them. CDR3 sequence reads: CASSPDRLNTEAFF. Written as DNA, the CDR3 is TGTGCCAGCAGCCCGGACAGATTGAACACTGAAGCTTTCTTT.

The sample holds a few counts of this clonotype. The J gene is TRBJ2-7, the V gene TRBV5-5, with D unclear. The V end lost 3 bases, the J end lost 4 bases, and 8 bases lay between the germline ends. CDR3 length: 12 amino acids. Germline lookup yields CDR1 SGHKS and CDR2 YYEKEE (reference sequence). This CDR3 is CASSSDLYEQYF. CDR3 nucleotide sequence: TGTGCCAGCAGCTCGGACCTTTACGAGCAGTACTTC.

V usage is TRBV7-2 and J usage is TRBJ2-7; 10 positions agree with TRBD2. Germline V CDR1 and CDR2: SGHTA, FQGNSA. The CDR3 spans 15 residues. With 2 bases clipped from V and 5 bases from J, the junction kept 6 bases outside the gene matches. The CDR3 sequence is CASSLTSGMFNEQYF. CDR3 DNA sequence: TGTGCCAGCAGCTTAACTAGCGGGATGTTCAACGAGCAGTACTTC.

In its sample, this clonotype was seen a few times. The chain is built from TRBV12-3 or TRBV12-4 and TRBJ2-1; 12 bases map to TRBD2. This CDR3 is built from 15 residues. J gave up 1 base and V 5 bases, and 0 bases lay outside the gene matches. CDR3 residues: CASSTSGRSYNEQFF. CDR3 nucleotides: TGTGCCAGCAGTACTAGCGGGAGGTCCTACAATGAGCAGTTCTTC.

This clonotype has ten or more counts. The chain combines TRBV5-1 with TRBJ2-3, with TRBD2 matching over 10 bases. The CDR3 totals 14 residues. Germline values: CDR1 SGHRS, CDR2 YFSETQ. V lost 1 base, J lost 4 bases, and 0 bases stayed unmatched. The CDR3 loop is CASSLLAGADTQYF. The CDR3 DNA sequence: TGCGCCAGCAGCTTGCTAGCGGGGGCAGATACGCAGTATTTT.

The chain combines TRBV12-3 or TRBV12-4 with TRBJ2-1; 12 nucleotides match TRBD2. This CDR3 is 14 amino acids long. V shed 10 bases and J 7 bases; nucleotides not matched to a gene: 8. The DNA for the CDR3 is TGTGCCACCACATCTAGCGGGAGGGCGAATGAGCAGTTCTTC. Amino acids: CATTSSGRANEQFF.

The chain is built from TRBV5-1 and TRBJ2-3; D uncertain. This CDR3 comprises 16 residues. Germline V gives CDR1 SGHRS, CDR2 YFSETQ. V was trimmed by 0 bases and J by 3 bases, leaving 14 bases between them. The CDR3 protein is CASSLVSSPRTDTQYF. CDR3 DNA sequence: TGCGCCAGCAGCTTGGTTAGCTCCCCGAGAACAGATACGCAGTATTTT.

The chain couples TRBV7-9 to TRBJ2-5, with 9 positions matching TRBD1. The CDR3 consists of 15 residues. Per germline, CDR1 SEHNR and CDR2 FQNEAQ (reference sequence). V lost 3 bases, J lost 4 bases, and 6 bases stayed unmatched. As DNA, the CDR3 is TGTGCCAGCAGCTTCATACAGGGGGCCCTAGAGACCCAGTACTTC. Translation gives CASSFIQGALETQYF. Together with reference TRBV7-9 and TRBJ2-5, the CDR3 gives the full variable domain: DTGVSQNPRHKITKRGQNVTFRCDPISEHNRLYWYRQTLGQGPEFLTYFQNEAQLEKSRLLSDRFSAERPKGSFSTLEIQRTEQGDSAMYLCASSFIQGALETQYFGPGTRLLVL.

The V call is TRBV5-4, the J call TRBJ2-2; 15 bases fit TRBD2. The CDR3 has 14 amino acids. The germline gives CDR1 SGHNT, CDR2 YYREEE (reference sequence). With 7 bases clipped from V and 5 bases from J, the junction kept 0 bases outside the gene matches. The CDR3 reads CASGTSGRTGELFF. CDR3 DNA sequence: TGTGCCAGCGGGACTAGCGGGAGGACCGGGGAGCTGTTTTTT.